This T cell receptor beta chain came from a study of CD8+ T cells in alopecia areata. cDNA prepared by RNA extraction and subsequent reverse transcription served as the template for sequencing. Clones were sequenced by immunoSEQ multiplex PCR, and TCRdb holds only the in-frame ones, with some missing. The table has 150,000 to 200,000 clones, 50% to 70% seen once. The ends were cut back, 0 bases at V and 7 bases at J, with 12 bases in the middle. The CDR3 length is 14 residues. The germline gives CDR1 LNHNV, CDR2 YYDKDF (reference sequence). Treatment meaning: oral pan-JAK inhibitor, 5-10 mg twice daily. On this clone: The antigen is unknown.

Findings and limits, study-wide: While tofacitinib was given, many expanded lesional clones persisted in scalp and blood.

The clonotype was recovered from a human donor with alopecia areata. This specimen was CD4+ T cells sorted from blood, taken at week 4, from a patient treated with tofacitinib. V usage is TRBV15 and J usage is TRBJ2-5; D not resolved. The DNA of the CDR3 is TGTGCCACCAGCAGAGAAGAGAGTTCAGTGACCCAGTACTTC. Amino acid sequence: CATSREESSVTQYF. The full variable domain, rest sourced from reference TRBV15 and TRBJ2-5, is DAMVIQNPRYQVTQFGKPVTLSCSQTLNHNVMYWYQQKSSQAPKLLFHYYDKDFNNEADTPDNFQSRRPNTSFCFLDIRSPGLGDTAMYLCATSREESSVTQYFGPGTRLLVL.